A single sample gave rise to the 22 T cell receptor beta chains below, sequenced in a study of T cell responses to AZD1222 COVID-19 vaccine. The data were produced by immunoSEQ multiplex PCR, yet TCRdb's version contains in-frame clones alone and is incomplete. The sample lists around 130,000 clones, about 91% occurring once. The sequences come from peripheral blood, collected 28 days after the second AZD1222 dose. All receptors derive from an adult who received the AZD1222 COVID-19 vaccine.

The chain has TRBV12-5 and TRBJ1-1; D remains ambiguous. The CDR3 totals 15 residues. The V end was cut by 0 bases, the J end by 3 bases, with 11 bases between. CDR1 and CDR2 (germline): LGHNT, FRNRAP. The CDR3 loop reads CASGLVRIMDTEAFF. CDR3 in DNA: TGTGCTAGTGGTTTGGTACGGATTATGGACACTGAAGCTTTCTTT.

The V and J genes are TRBV7-9 and TRBJ1-1; no reliable D call. Trimming cost V 1 base and J 5 bases, with 11 bases left between them. The CDR3 runs to 14 residues. Germline V gene lookup returns CDR1 SEHNR and CDR2 FQNEAQ (reference sequence). The CDR3 here is CASSLGQAETEAFF. DNA for the CDR3: TGTGCCAGCAGCTTAGGTCAAGCCGAGACTGAAGCTTTCTTT.

The V and J genes are TRBV6-2 or TRBV6-3 and TRBJ2-7; D remains ambiguous. V shed 6 bases and J shed 4 bases, with 7 bases lying between them. CDR1 and CDR2 from the germline V gene are MNHEY and SVGEGT. The CDR3 covers 11 residues. The CDR3, as DNA: TGTGCCAGCAGCTTGGGGTACGAGCAGTACGTC. This sequence encodes CASSLGYEQYV.

Only one count was recorded for this clone. The gene calls are TRBV9 and TRBJ1-1, with D uncertain. Trimming removed 0 bases from V and 4 bases from J, with 13 bases in between. Germline V lookup: CDR1 SGDLS, CDR2 YYNGEE. The CDR3 has 15 residues. Written as DNA, the CDR3 is TGTGCCAGCAGCGTAGATGCTTGGAGGGCCACTGAAGCTTTCTTT. Its translation is CASSVDAWRATEAFF.

The chain uses TRBV27 and TRBJ2-1; no clear D. CDR1 MNHEY and CDR2 SMNVEV come from the germline V gene (reference sequence). The CDR3 extends over 14 amino acids. V lost 3 bases, J lost 3 bases, and 9 bases lay in between. The CDR3 DNA is TGTGCCAGCAGTTTCGGCAGCGACTACAATGAGCAGTTCTTC. Protein: CASSFGSDYNEQFF.

This clone was seen once. The chain joins TRBV20-1 to TRBJ1-6; possible D gene TRBD1, 6 bases. This CDR3 is 15 amino acids long. The V and J ends lost 6 bases and 4 bases respectively, with 16 bases between them. Germline V CDR1 and CDR2: DFQATT, SNEGSKA (reference sequence). The DNA for the CDR3 is TGCAGTGCCAGTCCTTCGAGGGGGTATAATTCACCCCTCCACTTT. Translation: CSASPSRGYNSPLHF.

The gene calls are TRBV7-6 and TRBJ2-6; D gene ambiguous. V lost 1 base and J 2 bases, leaving 9 bases between the germline ends. The CDR3 runs 16 residues. From germline, CDR1 is SGHVS and CDR2 FNYEAQ. The CDR3 DNA reads TGTGCCAGCAGCTTAGGGTCTAGGGCTGGGGCCAACGTCCTGACTTTC. Translation: CASSLGSRAGANVLTF. Full variable domain (rest looked up from reference TRBV7-6 and TRBJ2-6): GAGVSQSPRYKVTKRGQDVALRCDPISGHVSLYWYRQALGQGPEFLTYFNYEAQQDKSGLPNDRFSAERPEGSISTLTIQRTEQRDSAMYRCASSLGSRAGANVLTFGAGSRLTVL.

The chain couples TRBV3-1 (or the pseudogene TRBV3-2) to TRBJ2-5; no clear D. The CDR3 contains 12 residues. Per germline, CDR1 LGHDT and CDR2 YNNKEL (reference sequence). V was pared by 4 bases and J by 0 bases, with 3 bases between. The DNA for the CDR3 is TGTGCCAGCAGCCCGTACCAAGAGACCCAGTACTTC. Amino acids: CASSPYQETQYF.

This clone was picked up one time. V is TRBV9 and J is TRBJ2-1; weak D call: TRBD1 (6 bases). V shed 3 bases and J shed 4 bases, with 17 bases lying between them. This CDR3 spans 16 amino acids. Per the germline V gene, CDR1 is SGDLS and CDR2 is YYNGEE. CDR3 protein: CASSALTGTLYNEQFF. The CDR3 DNA follows: TGTGCCAGCAGCGCCCTCACCGGGACACTTTACAATGAGCAGTTCTTC.

The V gene is TRBV5-1, the J gene TRBJ1-1; the match to TRBD1 covers 8 bases. This CDR3 has 15 amino acids. Trimming at V came to 4 bases and at J to 11 bases, leaving 16 bases not matched to a gene. Germline CDR1 SGHRS, CDR2 YFSETQ. CDR3 nucleotide sequence: TGCGCCAGCAGCGACGGGACAGGAGGTCCCCCGAACGCTTTCTTT. This codes for CASSDGTGGPPNAFF.

The CDR3 region is CASSQESDYGYTF. The CDR3 nucleotides read TGTGCCAGCAGCCAAGAATCCGACTATGGCTACACCTTC. V gene TRBV14 combines with J gene TRBJ1-2; no reliable D call. CDR1 SGHDN and CDR2 FVKESK come from the germline V gene. Trimming cost V 0 bases and J 3 bases, with 5 bases left between them. The length of the CDR3 is 13 residues.

The chain joins TRBV27 to TRBJ2-4; 8 bases line up with TRBD1. This CDR3 region has 15 residues. V shed 6 bases and J 3 bases; nucleotides not matched to a gene: 7. Looked up from germline, CDR1 is MNHEY and CDR2 is SMNVEV (reference sequence). CDR3 loop: CASRQQGVVKNIQYF. The CDR3 region has the DNA TGTGCCAGCAGACAACAGGGGGTAGTCAAAAACATTCAGTACTTC.

V and J are TRBV18 and TRBJ2-6; possibly TRBD2 for D (6 bases). CDR1 KGHSH and CDR2 LQKENI come from the germline V gene. V lost 4 bases and J 0 bases, leaving 13 bases between the germline ends. The CDR3 extends over 17 amino acids. CDR3 sequence: CASSRGDPYSGANVLTF. In DNA, the CDR3 is TGTGCCAGCTCACGGGGGGACCCATACTCTGGGGCCAACGTCCTGACTTTC.

V is TRBV28 and J is TRBJ1-6; D is perhaps TRBD1 (6 bases). CDR3 size: 17 residues. V was shortened by 2 bases and J by 8 bases, with 19 bases between the two germline ends. Germline CDR1 MDHEN, CDR2 SYDVKM. CDR3 residues: CASSLIGGRAGDSPLHF. The CDR3 DNA reads as TGTGCCAGCAGTTTAATTGGGGGCCGGGCAGGGGATTCACCCCTCCACTTT. The variable domain in full, completed from reference TRBV28 and TRBJ1-6, reads DVKVTQSSRYLVKRTGEKVFLECVQDMDHENMFWYRQDPGLGLRLIYFSYDVKMKEKGDIPEGYSVSREKKERFSLILESASTNQTSMYLCASSLIGGRAGDSPLHFGNGTRLTVT.

This chain connects TRBV15 to TRBJ1-6, with D possibly matching TRBD1 (5 bases). V was pared by 5 bases and J by 0 bases, with 14 bases between. Germline CDR1 is LNHNV and CDR2 is YYDKDF (reference sequence). The CDR3 is 17 amino acids. The CDR3, as DNA: TGTGCCACCAGCGTAGGGGACCCGCTCTCCTATAATTCACCCCTCCACTTT. Translation gives CATSVGDPLSYNSPLHF. The full variable domain, completed using reference TRBV15 and TRBJ1-6, is DAMVIQNPRYQVTQFGKPVTLSCSQTLNHNVMYWYQQKSSQAPKLLFHYYDKDFNNEADTPDNFQSRRPNTSFCFLDIRSPGLGDTAMYLCATSVGDPLSYNSPLHFGNGTRLTVT.

The J gene is TRBJ1-1, the V gene TRBV6-6; TRBD1 aligns across 7 bases. The CDR3 spans 14 residues. Germline V CDR1 and CDR2: MNHNY, SVGAGI (reference sequence). The V segment lost 8 bases and the J segment 5 bases; nucleotides outside the gene matches: 11. The CDR3 DNA sequence: TGTGCCAGCCGAGGGGGCGCCGGAAGTACTGAAGCTTTCTTT. Translated: CASRGGAGSTEAFF.

This clone was seen a few times. The chain recombines TRBV3-1 (or the pseudogene TRBV3-2) with TRBJ2-7; 16 bases fit TRBD2. The CDR3 covers 17 residues. J lost 7 bases, V lost 1 base, and 7 bases had no gene match. Germline assignment: CDR1 LGHDT and CDR2 YNNKEL (reference sequence). This chain's CDR3 is CASSQAGTSGGGEEQYF. The CDR3 nucleotides are TGTGCCAGCAGCCAAGCCGGGACTAGCGGGGGGGGCGAGGAGCAGTACTTC.

This chain joins TRBV12-5 and TRBJ1-1; D not certain. The CDR3 is 11 residues long. Looked up from germline, CDR1 is LGHNT and CDR2 is FRNRAP. The V end lost 6 bases, the J end lost 4 bases, and 6 bases lay between the germline ends. CDR3 loop: CASGVLTEAFF. The CDR3 bases are TGTGCTAGTGGGGTTCTCACTGAAGCTTTCTTT.

The genes are TRBV4-1 and TRBJ1-2; D gene uncertain. Germline CDR1 reads MGHRA; CDR2 reads YSYEKL. The ends were cut back, 0 bases at V and 1 base at J, with 9 bases in the middle. The CDR3 sequence is 15 residues long. This chain's CDR3 is CASSQDPGFNYGYTF. The CDR3 DNA reads TGCGCCAGCAGCCAAGATCCGGGATTTAACTATGGCTACACCTTC.

The chain joins TRBV12-3 or TRBV12-4 to TRBJ1-2, with TRBD1 as a possible D gene (5 bases). The CDR3 is made up of 13 amino acids. V lost 5 bases, J lost 4 bases, and 11 bases lay in between. CDR3 coding DNA: TGTGCCAGCAGTGGGGCAGGGACCTATGGCTACACCTTC. Translation gives CASSGAGTYGYTF.

J is TRBJ1-1 and V is TRBV11-3, with D perhaps matching TRBD1 (6 bases). The CDR3 runs to 14 residues. Germline values: CDR1 SGHNT, CDR2 YENEEA. V lost 5 bases, J lost 7 bases, and 17 bases lay in between. CDR3: CASSPTHPGDEAFF. In DNA, the CDR3 is TGTGCCAGCAGCCCCACCCATCCAGGGGATGAAGCTTTCTTT.

The chain couples TRBV27 to TRBJ2-2; D gene unclear. Germline V lookup: CDR1 MNHEY, CDR2 SMNVEV (reference sequence). This CDR3 is built from 13 residues. Trimming took 2 bases from V and 6 from J, leaving 7 bases between them. As DNA, the CDR3 is TGTGCCAGCAGTTTAGGTCGGGCCGGGGAGCTGTTTTTT. This gives the protein CASSLGRAGELFF.